This entry features one TCR beta chain sequence. Its antigen is unidentified. The source of the sample is a study of shared clonotypes between healthy human individuals. Study-wide findings and caveats: Generally, naive subsets (rather than memory subsets) showed larger estimated richness. Clonotypes shared by all four donors outscored non-shared clonotypes in generation probability. Clonotype sharing among donors was thought likely to change with sequencing depth.

Sequencing used immunoSEQ multiplex PCR; TCRdb keeps in-frame clones, though not all of them. Here the sample spans under 600,000 clones, about 96% being singletons. This clonotype was sampled from a woman aged 25 to 39 in good health. The sample was naive CD4+ T cells sorted from blood. Subset specified: CD45RA+ positively selected.

CDR3 sequence reads: CASISGVDTQYF. CDR3 bases: TGTGCCAGCATCTCAGGGGTAGATACGCAGTATTTT. V is TRBV28 and J is TRBJ2-3; D possibly corresponds to TRBD1 (6 bases). Trimming took 7 bases from V and 5 from J, leaving 10 bases between them. The V gene's germline CDR1 is MDHEN and CDR2 SYDVKM. The CDR3 length is 12 residues. The full variable domain, in which reference TRBV28 and TRBJ2-3 provide the parts outside the CDR3, is DVKVTQSSRYLVKRTGEKVFLECVQDMDHENMFWYRQDPGLGLRLIYFSYDVKMKEKGDIPEGYSVSREKKERFSLILESASTNQTSMYLCASISGVDTQYFGPGTRLTVL.